This T cell receptor (beta chain) was retrieved from a study of tumor-infiltrating lymphocytes in primary liver carcinoma. Overall study: Each of the growths was stage T1-T3 N0M0, extending about 4.2 to 11 cm across. Findings and limits, study-wide: Tumor-adjacent and tumor-blood pairs overlapped less than tumor region pairs did.

Trimming removed 5 bases at V and 4 bases at J, with 12 bases between. This CDR3 region has 14 residues. The germline CDR1 and CDR2 sequences are SGHAT and FQDESV (reference sequence). Synthesis of TCR beta cDNA was carried out from 500 ng total RNA with a constant-region primer. Slightly modified ARM-PCR served as the procedure for the TCR beta libraries. These libraries came from three rounds of nested multiplex PCR. It was with TRBV1-TRBV30 forward primers and a C-beta reverse primer that the first two PCR rounds were run, at roughly 10 cycles each. MiXCR, applied by TCRdb to the multiplex PCR reads, yields one record per CDR3 protein. This sample has 190,000 or so distinct CDR3 sequences, with around three fifths found just once. The study extracted blood RNA from unsorted whole blood and also extracted germline DNA. Remarks on this clonotype: Its antigen is as yet unknown.

This receptor was taken from a woman aged 55-69 years with primary liver carcinoma and hepatitis B virus infection. The chain carries TRBV11-1 and TRBJ2-1; possibly TRBD2 for D (5 bases). Source material: peripheral blood. CDR3 amino acids: CASSPGESYNEQFF. In nucleotides, the CDR3 is TGTGCCAGCAGCCCCGGGGAGTCATACAATGAGCAGTTCTTC.